This T cell receptor (beta chain) came from a study of human T cells and chemical hapten exposure. In the study overall: There were weekly diphenylcyclopropenone doses to the scalp for patients throughout the approximately 25-week study. Per-sample variation in TCR yield stemmed mainly from small pooled library volume differences.

Time point specified: pre-sensitization, week 0. Treatment given: therapeutic diphenylcyclopropenone sensitization with weekly scalp DPC. J lost 6 bases, V lost 2 bases, and 3 bases had no gene match. The CDR3 totals 13 residues. Germline V gives CDR1 MNHEY, CDR2 SVGAGI. From the RACE reads, TCRdb called clonotypes with MiXCR, one entry per CDR3 protein. The sample yields some 200,000 distinct CDR3 sequences, almost 30% seen once. The sequencing here drew on whole blood, taken in connection with sensitization to the hapten diphenylcyclopropenone (DPC). V gene TRBV6-5 combines with J gene TRBJ1-1; 7 nucleotides align to TRBD1. The TCR sequence derives from a woman in her 30s with alopecia areata. Some clones in this sample may be carry-over from other donors' samples. The CDR3 protein is CASSYGTDAEAFF. The CDR3 DNA reads as TGTGCCAGCAGTTACGGGACAGATGCTGAAGCTTTCTTT.